Shown below are 10 T cell receptor beta chains from a single sample sequenced in a study of shared clonotypes between healthy human individuals. Libraries were prepared by immunoSEQ multiplex PCR; TCRdb keeps only in-frame clonotypes and omits some of them. The sample contains about 2 million clones, 85% to 95% of which appear only once. CD45RO-negative, CCR7-selected cells formed the naive CD8 fraction, which excluded terminally differentiated effector memory CD45RA+ cells. Sequenced input: naive CD8+ T cells sorted from blood. The receptor set was obtained from a young man in good health.

The chain couples TRBV4-3 to TRBJ2-5; 12 bases match TRBD2. V dropped 4 bases and J dropped 2; count of bases not matched to a gene: 2. CDR3 length equals 15 residues. The germline V gene has CDR1 LGHNA and CDR2 YSLEER. The CDR3 region is CASSLGLAGQETQYF. The CDR3 nucleotides are TGCGCCAGCAGCCTAGGACTAGCGGGGCAAGAGACCCAGTACTTC.

J is TRBJ1-2 and V is TRBV6-5, with D possibly being TRBD1 (5 bases). Germline assignment: CDR1 MNHEY and CDR2 SVGAGI. Trimming left V 5 bases short and J 5 bases short, with 12 bases between. The CDR3 has 13 residues. CDR3 coding DNA: TGTGCCAGCAGTCCGAGGACATTTTATGGCTACACCTTC. Residues: CASSPRTFYGYTF.

Details on this clone: At the DNA level, this CDR3 is encoded by other sequences in the same sample as well. This sequence joins TRBV7-6 and TRBJ2-7, with D perhaps TRBD2 (6 bases). CDR3 size: 13 residues. Per germline, CDR1 SGHVS and CDR2 FNYEAQ. Trimming stripped 1 base from V and 4 bases from J, with 8 bases between. CDR3 in DNA: TGTGCCAGCAGCTTAGATGGGGGGTACGAGCAGTACTTC. It yields the protein CASSLDGGYEQYF.

The CDR3 loop reads CASSKFTSGTFTDTQYF. Here the CDR3 DNA reads TGTGCCAGCAGCAAGTTTACGAGCGGAACATTCACAGATACGCAGTATTTT. V is TRBV27 and J is TRBJ2-3; weak D call: TRBD2 (5 bases). V dropped 6 bases and J dropped 2 bases, with 21 bases sitting between them. The CDR3 extends over 17 amino acids. Germline CDR1 is MNHEY and CDR2 is SMNVEV (reference sequence).

To note about this clone: Other DNA sequences in the sample encode the same CDR3. J is TRBJ1-3 and V is TRBV7-9, with unresolved D. With 4 bases removed from V and 7 bases from J, the gap between germline ends came to 8 bases. The CDR3 is made up of 12 amino acids. The germline CDR1 and CDR2 sequences are SEHNR and FQNEAQ (reference sequence). Here the CDR3 DNA reads TGTGCCAGCAGCTCTACGGGGAACACCATATATTTT. This translates into CASSSTGNTIYF. Full variable domain (remainder filled in from reference TRBV7-9 and TRBJ1-3): DTGVSQNPRHKITKRGQNVTFRCDPISEHNRLYWYRQTLGQGPEFLTYFQNEAQLEKSRLLSDRFSAERPKGSFSTLEIQRTEQGDSAMYLCASSSTGNTIYFGEGSWLTVV.

The chain joins TRBV27 to TRBJ1-2; no clear D. The CDR3 runs to 13 residues. Between the trimmed V and J ends, which lost 3 bases and 4 bases, there was a span of 9 bases. Germline V gene lookup returns CDR1 MNHEY and CDR2 SMNVEV (reference sequence). The CDR3, as DNA: TGTGCCAGCAGTTTGAGCGAGTTCTATGGCTACACCTTC. Translation: CASSLSEFYGYTF.

This clone was counted once. The CDR3 coding sequence is TGTGCCTGGGAAGGGACAGGGTCTCAGGAGACCCAGTACTTC. It specifies CAWEGTGSQETQYF. The gene calls are TRBV30 and TRBJ2-5, with 9 bases identical to TRBD1. Germline loops: CDR1 GTSNPN, CDR2 SVGIG (reference sequence). V trimming: 5 bases; J trimming: 5 bases; junction bases outside the gene matches: 9. The CDR3 is 14 amino acids.

This chain joins TRBV6-5 and TRBJ2-7; tentatively, D is TRBD1 (5 bases). Trimming shortened V by 4 bases and J by 2 bases, and 9 bases separated the two germline ends. The CDR3 is 13 residues long. Germline lookup yields CDR1 MNHEY and CDR2 SVGAGI. The CDR3 DNA reads TGTGCCAGCAGTTCCAGGGCGCCCTACGAGCAGTACTTC. It encodes CASSSRAPYEQYF.

The gene calls are TRBV10-3 and TRBJ1-1; D possibly corresponds to TRBD1 (5 bases). The CDR3 has 11 amino acids. Germline V gene lookup returns CDR1 ENHRY and CDR2 SYGVKD. V gave up 10 bases and J gave up 5 bases, with 11 bases separating them. The CDR3 nucleotides read TGTGCCACATCGGGGGGGACTGAAGCTTTCTTT. This codes for CATSGGTEAFF.

This chain uses TRBV6-1 with TRBJ1-2; no clear D gene. The CDR3 covers 17 residues. Deletions cut 2 bases from V and 4 bases from J, with 20 bases between. Germline V gives CDR1 MNHNS, CDR2 SASEGT. The DNA of the CDR3 is TGTGCCAGCAGTGAACGTCAATTCTCTCGGCTCTTCTATGGCTACACCTTC. Encoded protein: CASSERQFSRLFYGYTF.